This TCR beta chain was identified during a study of T cell repertoires in cytomegalovirus infection. The CDR3 length is 14 residues. The germline CDR1 and CDR2 sequences are SGHRS and YFSETQ. Germline trimming cut 4 bases from V and 6 bases from J; bases unmatched to any gene: 6. TCRdb re-derived calls from the reads in MiXCR, one entry per CDR3 protein. Altogether under 200,000 distinct CDR3 sequences are present, roughly 20% being singletons, with the ten largest covering roughly 25%. A remark on this clonotype: Its target is not known.

The V call is TRBV5-1, the J call TRBJ1-4, with TRBD1 matching 7 bases. This sequence was found in a human donor in good health (CMV status not recorded). Some clones in this sample may be carry-over from other donors' samples. The sample in question was CD8+ T cells from cultured PBMCs, obtained from culture after CMV antigen stimulation. CDR3 residues: CASSTTGRDEKLFF. The CDR3 DNA sequence: TGCGCCAGCAGCACGACAGGGAGGGATGAAAAACTGTTTTTT.